This TCR beta chain was sequenced during a study of early T cells in non-severe SARS-CoV-2 infection. Study-level points and caveats: Matching with VDJdb favored anti-spike CD8 responses (missing private and CD4 specificities).

Germline V gene data show CDR1 as SQVTM and CDR2 as ANQGSEA. V lost 6 bases to trimming and J lost 2 bases, with 13 bases between them. This CDR3 has 13 amino acids. TCRdb re-analysed the 5' RACE reads in MiXCR, keeping a single row per CDR3 protein. The sample gives around 20,000 distinct CDR3 sequences, about 4% of which show up once; around 1.6% is in the top ten. A remark on this clonotype: Antigen: not known.

This sequence joins TRBV29-1 and TRBJ1-2; no firm D call. This receptor was obtained from an adult who was a healthcare worker with PCR-confirmed SARS-CoV-2 infection or an uninfected control (not recorded which). The sample consisted of whole blood. For the CDR3, the DNA is TGCAGCGTGGCCCCGAGAGTCAACTATGGCTACACCTTC. As protein: CSVAPRVNYGYTF.